The 25 T cell receptor beta chains reported below all come from one sample, sequenced in a study of esophageal squamous cell carcinoma under preoperative chemotherapy. TCRdb redid the calling of the PCR reads with MiXCR, one entry per CDR3 protein. This table holds 34,000 or so distinct CDR3 sequences, around 50% found once. Time point in this sample: after preoperative PTX-NDP chemotherapy. Sampling was done from a patient given preoperative chemotherapy. These receptors came from a human donor with esophageal squamous cell carcinoma. The donor label of this sample is uncertain.

This clonotype was seen ten or more times. V gene TRBV6-1 combines with J gene TRBJ2-7; 7 positions agree with TRBD1. CDR1 and CDR2 (germline): MNHNS, SASEGT. The ends lost 5 bases at V and 5 bases at J; junction bases unmatched: 9. CDR3 length equals 14 residues. For the CDR3, the DNA is TGTGCCAGCAGTCCCATAGACAGGGCGAACGAGCAGTACTTC. It codes for CASSPIDRANEQYF.

This clonotype was seen at least ten times. The CDR3 DNA sequence: TGTGCCAGCAGCCTACTAGCGGGAGGTTACAATGAGCAGTTCTTC. Translated, it gives CASSLLAGGYNEQFF. The chain has TRBV7-2 and TRBJ2-1, with TRBD2 identical over 12 bases. From germline, CDR1 is SGHTA and CDR2 FQGNSA. The V segment lost 5 bases and the J segment 4 bases; nucleotides outside the gene matches: 3. The CDR3 covers 15 residues.

The J gene is TRBJ1-1, the V gene TRBV7-2; 11 bases map to TRBD1. The CDR3 is 14 residues long. V shed 5 bases and J 8 bases; nucleotides not matched to a gene: 7. Germline-derived CDR1 and CDR2 are SGHTA and FQGNSA. As DNA, the CDR3 is TGTGCCAGCAGCCATTATGGACAGGGGGCGGAAGCTTTCTTT. It yields the protein CASSHYGQGAEAFF.

As concerns this clonotype: An end of the junction differs from the germline gene, which may be a read error. This chain uses TRBV7-6 with TRBJ2-4, with 9 bases matching TRBD2. CDR3 size: 14 residues. CDR1 is SGHVS and CDR2 is FNYEAQ in the germline V gene. The CDR3 coding sequence is TGTGCCGGCAGGGCGGGGGGGGCCACAAATACTCAGTATTTC. This translates into CAGRAGGATNTQYF.

This clonotype showed up just a few times. V usage is TRBV12-3 or TRBV12-4 and J usage is TRBJ1-1; 9 bases fit TRBD1. With 5 bases clipped from V and 1 base from J, the junction kept 5 bases outside the gene matches. This CDR3 spans 15 amino acids. CDR3 loop: CASSHPGQGNTEAFF. In nucleotides, the CDR3 is TGTGCCAGCAGTCATCCGGGACAGGGGAACACTGAAGCTTTCTTT.

The chain employs TRBV7-8 and TRBJ2-4, with 7 bases aligning to TRBD2. TRBJ2-3 explains the end of the DNA better; the J call may be wrong. Germline V gives CDR1 SGHVS, CDR2 FQNEAQ. The CDR3 runs 15 residues. The CDR3 DNA reads TGTGGCCGCAGCGCGGGGGTGTGTGGCAAAAACATTCAGTATTTT. Translation gives CGRSAGVCGKNIQYF.

Worth noting for this clonotype: At one of its ends the junction is not consistent with the germline gene, which may arise from a read error. The V gene is TRBV7-3, the J gene TRBJ2-3; D possibly uses TRBD1 or TRBD2 (5 bases each). The germline gives CDR1 SGHTA, CDR2 FQGTGA. CDR3 length equals 17 residues. CDR3 sequence reads: CARSRKPGLWDEDIQYF. The CDR3 DNA is TGTGCCAGGAGCCGCAAACCGGGGCTGTGGGATGAAGACATTCAGTACTTT.

The V call is TRBV7-3, the J call TRBJ2-1; 9 positions match TRBD1. Trimming removed 7 bases from V and 7 bases from J; junction bases left unmatched: 8. CDR1 is SGHTA and CDR2 is FQGTGA in the germline V gene. CDR3 length equals 14 residues. CDR3 coding DNA: TGTGCCAGCACCCCGGGACAGGGAAGGAATGAGCAGTTCTTC. Its translation: CASTPGQGRNEQFF. Full variable domain (outside the CDR3, taken from reference TRBV7-3 and TRBJ2-1): GAGVSQTPSNKVTEKGKYVELRCDPISGHTALYWYRQSLGQGPEFLIYFQGTGAADDSGLPNDRFFAVRPEGSVSTLKIQRTERGDSAVYLCASTPGQGRNEQFFGPGTRLTVL.

Remarks on this clonotype: No conserved phenylalanine or tryptophan is present at the end of the CDR3, so a read error is the likely explanation. It is unclear where the CDR3 begins or ends on the DNA, so no DNA is shown, and the CDR3 is as TCRdb lists it. This sequence joins TRBV7-2 and TRBJ2-5; TRBD1 is taken as the D call from the table, unchecked against the DNA. Germline V gene sequence: CDR1 SGHTA, CDR2 FQGNSA. The length of the CDR3 is 18 amino acids, counting both ends. The CDR3: CASSLVHTSGGHLGSQYS.

Concerning this clonotype itself: An end of the junction differs from the germline gene, which may be a read error. This sequence joins TRBV7-2 and TRBJ2-2, with a possible D match to TRBD2 (7 bases). The CDR3 sequence is 18 residues long. The germline CDR1 and CDR2 sequences are SGHTA and FQGNSA. The CDR3 region is CASSSPIAGGRSYRELFF. The CDR3 DNA reads TGTGCCAGCAGCTCGCCTATAGCGGGCGGGCGCTCCTACAGGGAGCTGTTCTTC. Together with reference TRBV7-2 and TRBJ2-2, the CDR3 gives the full variable domain: GAGVSQSPSNKVTEKGKDVELRCDPISGHTALYWYRQSLGQGLEFLIYFQGNSAPDKSGLPSDRFSAERTGGSVSTLTIQRTQQEDSAVYLCASSSPIAGGRSYRELFFGEGSRLTVL.

The chain links TRBV11-2 to TRBJ2-3; TRBD2 agrees at 7 bases. J gave up 6 bases and V 1 base, and 7 bases lay outside the gene matches. Germline CDR1 is SGHAT and CDR2 is FQNNGV. CDR3 length: 15 amino acids. CDR3: CASSLGGGRLDTQYF. CDR3 nucleotide sequence: TGTGCCAGCAGCTTAGGGGGCGGGAGATTGGATACGCAGTATTTT.

The V gene is TRBV12-3 or TRBV12-4, the J gene TRBJ2-4; D is perhaps TRBD1 or TRBD2 (5 bases each). The CDR3 covers 16 residues. CDR3 residues: CACSTTGRSAKNTQYF. The CDR3, as DNA: TGTGCGTGCAGCACGACGGGGCGGAGCGCCAAAAACACGCAGTACTTC.

This clonotype showed up just once. The chain links TRBV6-2 or TRBV6-3 to TRBJ2-7; 13 bases match TRBD2. Germline V lookup: CDR1 MNHEY, CDR2 SVGEGT. With 6 bases clipped from V and 8 bases from J, the junction kept 4 bases outside the gene matches. This CDR3 contains 13 residues. The CDR3 coding sequence is TGTGCCAGCAGGACTAGCGGGAGGCCCCAGCAGTACTTC. This sequence encodes CASRTSGRPQQYF.

As for this clonotype: Relative to the germline gene, one junction end is altered; a read error may explain this. This chain joins TRBV12-3 or TRBV12-4 and TRBJ2-3; D possibly uses TRBD1 or TRBD2 (6 bases each). This CDR3 has 14 amino acids. CDR3 sequence (DNA): TGCCGCAGCAGTGGGGGGCGCGCCAAAAACACGCAGTATTTT. It encodes CRSSGGRAKNTQYF.

Worth noting for this clonotype: The junction shows a germline mismatch at one end, possibly a read error. This chain joins TRBV7-9 and TRBJ2-3, with D maybe TRBD2 (5 bases). This CDR3 spans 15 amino acids. CDR1 is SEHNR, CDR2 FQNEAQ, per germline (reference sequence). DNA for the CDR3: TGTGGCCGCGGCTCCGGGATGTCAGCCAAAGACACGCAGTACTTT. It specifies CGRGSGMSAKDTQYF.

Of note for this clonotype: Possible read error: a much larger clone is one base away. The chain is built from TRBV7-8 and TRBJ2-1; D gene ambiguous. The length of the CDR3 is 14 residues. Germline V gene sequence: CDR1 SGHVS, CDR2 FQNEAQ. The CDR3 spells CANSLGAQRYEQFF. CDR3 nucleotides: TGTGCCAACAGCTTAGGTGCCCAACGATACGAGCAGTTCTTC.

This clonotype turned up a few times. V usage is TRBV7-6 and J usage is TRBJ2-5; 9 nucleotides align to TRBD2. The trim removed 8 bases at V and 0 bases at J, leaving 10 bases unmatched. The CDR3 is 16 residues long. From germline, CDR1 is SGHVS and CDR2 FNYEAQ. DNA for the CDR3: TGTGCCAGCGCGGGGGGGGGGGGCCGTGACCAAGAGACCCAGTACTTC. This codes for CASAGGGGRDQETQYF.

With respect to this clonotype: One junction end does not reproduce the germline sequence, and a read error may be involved. V gene TRBV20-1 combines with J gene TRBJ2-4, with 16 bases matching TRBD2. The CDR3 has 18 amino acids. Germline V gene lookup returns CDR1 DFQATT and CDR2 SNEGSKA (reference sequence). CDR3 bases: TGCAGTGCGAGAGGGACTAGCGGGGGGGCCGGGGCCAAAAACATTCAGTACTTC. This translates into CSARGTSGGAGAKNIQYF.

The sample holds many counts of this clonotype. The J gene is TRBJ2-1, the V gene TRBV7-2; 14 bases match TRBD2. This CDR3 region has 22 residues. Germline CDR1 is SGHTA and CDR2 is FQGNSA. The ends lost 4 bases at V and 13 bases at J; junction bases unmatched: 30. The CDR3 sequence: CASSYGGPVGGLAGVWRGTQFF. Written as DNA, the CDR3 is TGTGCCAGCAGCTACGGGGGGCCTGTTGGGGGACTAGCGGGAGTCTGGCGGGGGACCCAGTTCTTC.

Here the CDR3 reads CASSEAQDSGHEQFF. DNA for the CDR3: TGTGCCAGCAGTGAAGCTCAGGACAGCGGCCACGAGCAGTTCTTC. V gene TRBV6-1 combines with J gene TRBJ2-1; D is possibly TRBD1 (6 bases). With 0 bases removed from V and 10 bases from J, the gap between germline ends came to 16 bases. The CDR3 spans 15 residues. CDR1 and CDR2 (germline): MNHNS, SASEGT.

V usage is TRBV7-9 and J usage is TRBJ2-7; D gene unclear. CDR1 SEHNR and CDR2 FQNEAQ come from the germline V gene (reference sequence). Trimming stripped 3 bases from V and 4 bases from J, with 16 bases between. The CDR3 contains 15 residues. The CDR3 loop reads CASSFAGGPFYEQYF. The CDR3 DNA sequence: TGTGCCAGCAGCTTCGCCGGTGGACCCTTTTACGAGCAGTACTTC.

This clonotype came up many times. The gene calls are TRBV11-2 and TRBJ2-5; D remains ambiguous. From germline, CDR1 is SGHAT and CDR2 FQNNGV. The CDR3 has 13 residues. V shed 5 bases and J shed 4 bases, with 11 bases lying between them. Here the CDR3 reads CASSLTERETQYF. CDR3 DNA sequence: TGTGCCAGCAGCCTAACAGAGAGAGAGACCCAGTACTTC.

This chain uses TRBV10-1 with TRBJ2-5; D is possibly TRBD2 (6 bases). V dropped 3 bases and J dropped 11 bases, with 19 bases sitting between them. The germline V gene has CDR1 WNHNN and CDR2 SYGVQD (reference sequence). CDR3 length: 14 residues. CDR3: CASSESLVGTEQYF. CDR3 bases: TGCGCCAGCAGTGAATCACTAGTTGGGACTGAGCAGTACTTC.

The chain uses TRBV7-3 and TRBJ2-3; 12 bases map to TRBD2. Trimming removed 5 bases from V and 1 base from J; junction bases left unmatched: 13. The length of the CDR3 is 19 residues. Germline CDR1 and CDR2: SGHTA and FQGTGA. CDR3 in DNA: TGTGCCAGCAGCCGTATCGCCCACCGGACTAGCGGGGGCACAGATACGCAGTATTTT. Protein sequence: CASSRIAHRTSGGTDTQYF.

This clonotype was observed many times. J is TRBJ2-5 and V is TRBV11-2, with TRBD1 identical over 7 bases. This CDR3 has 15 residues. Germline V gene data show CDR1 as SGHAT and CDR2 as FQNNGV. J was trimmed by 5 bases and V by 5 bases; bases with no gene match: 11. CDR3 sequence reads: CASSPGQVQLETQYF. CDR3 coding DNA: TGTGCCAGCAGCCCCGGACAGGTCCAATTGGAGACCCAGTACTTC.